These T cell receptor beta chains were read from a single sample in a study of regulatory T cells in long-lasting Graves disease. TCRdb analysed the multiplex PCR reads with MiXCR anew, one entry per CDR3 protein. Altogether roughly 560,000 distinct CDR3 sequences are present, about 16% being singletons, with the ten largest covering around a quarter. This same sample was also part of a study on T cells in Graves' hyperthyroidism and ophthalmopathy.

Sequenced here: peripheral blood mononuclear cells (PBMCs), sampled at new diagnosis, from a patient treated with antithyroid drugs. These receptors were obtained from a woman in her forties or fifties with Graves disease. The CDR3 runs from the conserved cysteine through the conserved F or W. Where a row states a size, it is once, few, many or the class of an expanded clone; other rows omit it.

clone_size: .; cdr3_length: 14; v_call: TRBV12-5; cdr3_aa: CASAATRSYNEQFF
clone_size: few; cdr3_length: 13; v_call: TRBV5-5; cdr3_aa: CASSLSSVETQYF
clone_size: many; cdr3_length: 12; v_call: TRBV28; cdr3_aa: CASKGAAYEQYF
clone_size: many; cdr3_length: 15; v_call: TRBV5-1; cdr3_aa: CASSFDRGGTGELFF
clone_size: many; cdr3_length: 11; v_call: TRBV6-1; cdr3_aa: CASIGGRELFF
clone_size: many; cdr3_length: 13; v_call: TRBV12-3/TRBV12-4; cdr3_aa: CASSNRVGYGYTF
clone_size: many; cdr3_length: 17; v_call: TRBV11-2; cdr3_aa: CASSLTLWRANTGELFF
clone_size: .; cdr3_length: 13; v_call: TRBV6-2/TRBV6-3; cdr3_aa: CACSYGGNTEAFF
clone_size: .; cdr3_length: 14; v_call: TRBV28; cdr3_aa: CASSFDRGSEKLFF
clone_size: many; cdr3_length: 15; v_call: TRBV10-3; cdr3_aa: CAISKQGLVGTEAFF
clone_size: .; cdr3_length: 12; v_call: TRBV12-3/TRBV12-4; cdr3_aa: CASSPHLFGAFF
clone_size: .; cdr3_length: 14; v_call: TRBV7-9; cdr3_aa: CASSPIAGAYEAFF
clone_size: few; cdr3_length: 15; v_call: TRBV15; cdr3_aa: CATRRTGRITGELFF
clone_size: many; cdr3_length: 14; v_call: TRBV3-1; cdr3_aa: CASSHRDRGAEAFF
clone_size: .; cdr3_length: 13; v_call: TRBV6-1; cdr3_aa: CASSLDADSPQHF
clone_size: many; cdr3_length: 17; v_call: TRBV5-1; cdr3_aa: CASSLMSGGGAKNEQFF
clone_size: many; cdr3_length: 15; v_call: TRBV11-2; cdr3_aa: CASSLWDRSTGELFF
clone_size: many; cdr3_length: 15; v_call: TRBV6-1; cdr3_aa: CASSDQNRVLGEAFF
clone_size: many; cdr3_length: 13; v_call: TRBV2; cdr3_aa: CAARTASNQPQHF
clone_size: .; cdr3_length: 14; v_call: TRBV12-3/TRBV12-4; cdr3_aa: CASSSVGSGNTIYF
clone_size: many; cdr3_length: 13; v_call: TRBV6-5; cdr3_aa: CASSSNPGNRAFF
clone_size: many; cdr3_length: 15; v_call: TRBV12-3/TRBV12-4; cdr3_aa: CASSLNRGSGTEAFF
clone_size: many; cdr3_length: 15; v_call: TRBV28; cdr3_aa: CASNTGGAGDTEAFF
clone_size: .; cdr3_length: 14; v_call: TRBV5-1; cdr3_aa: CASSLGGPNVEQYF
clone_size: few; cdr3_length: 15; v_call: TRBV11-3; cdr3_aa: CASSILARNTGELFF
clone_size: .; cdr3_length: 16; v_call: TRBV6-1; cdr3_aa: CASSAIPGTGYEKLFF
clone_size: .; cdr3_length: 15; v_call: TRBV12-3/TRBV12-4; cdr3_aa: CATLAGGSLRGTQYF
clone_size: few; cdr3_length: 14; v_call: TRBV27; cdr3_aa: CASSLWGSVSEQFF
clone_size: many; cdr3_length: 16; v_call: TRBV15; cdr3_aa: CATSKGGRGHGETQYF
clone_size: .; cdr3_length: 19; v_call: TRBV6-5; cdr3_aa: CASSYSSPDRGSLNSPLHF